Included here is one TCR beta chain sequence, with context. Ages ranged from about 18 to 100 years, with residence in more than 20 US areas. This specimen comes from a study of blood T cell repertoires in COVID-19. For the study at large: Samples of COVID-19 (acute and convalescent) were obtained from the United States, Italy and Spain.

Trimming stripped 4 bases from V and 0 bases from J, with 10 bases between. CDR1 and CDR2 from the germline V gene are SGHNT and YYREEE (reference sequence). The CDR3 consists of 15 residues. In the authors' workflow: Counts of nucleated cells, estimated from reference gene primer amplification, were obtained. Profiled with immunoSEQ multiplex PCR; TCRdb holds only in-frame clones, not every one. The DNA gave D and trimming, while V, J and clone size come from that table. The sample lists about 230,000 clones, around 89% occurring once. The chain uses TRBV5-4 and TRBJ1-4; unclear D gene. Material: PBMCs or T cells enriched from blood (not recorded which). The origin of this receptor is a woman between 35 and 50 years old with acute COVID-19. In nucleotides, the CDR3 is TGTGCCAGCAGCCAGACACTGACAACTAATGAAAAACTGTTTTTT. Residues: CASSQTLTTNEKLFF. Based on the CDR3 plus reference TRBV5-4 and TRBJ1-4, the full variable domain is ETGVTQSPTHLIKTRGQQVTLRCSSQSGHNTVSWYQQALGQGPQFIFQYYREEENGRGNFPPRFSGLQFPNYSSELNVNALELDDSALYLCASSQTLTTNEKLFFGSGTQLSVL.